This TCR beta chain was obtained from a study of radiation and T cells in renal cell carcinoma. Germline CDR1 and CDR2: MGHDK and SYGVNS. This CDR3 spans 15 amino acids. Trimming left V 4 bases short and J 4 bases short, with 14 bases between. Here immunoSEQ multiplex PCR was the method, and the copy in TCRdb shows in-frame clones only, minus some. The sample shows approximately 25,000 clones, under 65% of them seen only once. Treatment reported: treatment-naive control, cytoreductive nephrectomy. J is TRBJ2-4 and V is TRBV25-1; D may be TRBD1 (6 bases). The sequence was obtained from a human donor with renal cell carcinoma. Specimen: tumor tissue, collected from a patient whose treatment was nephrectomy without radiotherapy. CDR3 in amino acids: CASSVRDKQKNIQYF. In nucleotides, the CDR3 is TGTGCCAGCAGTGTTCGGGACAAGCAAAAAAACATTCAGTACTTC.